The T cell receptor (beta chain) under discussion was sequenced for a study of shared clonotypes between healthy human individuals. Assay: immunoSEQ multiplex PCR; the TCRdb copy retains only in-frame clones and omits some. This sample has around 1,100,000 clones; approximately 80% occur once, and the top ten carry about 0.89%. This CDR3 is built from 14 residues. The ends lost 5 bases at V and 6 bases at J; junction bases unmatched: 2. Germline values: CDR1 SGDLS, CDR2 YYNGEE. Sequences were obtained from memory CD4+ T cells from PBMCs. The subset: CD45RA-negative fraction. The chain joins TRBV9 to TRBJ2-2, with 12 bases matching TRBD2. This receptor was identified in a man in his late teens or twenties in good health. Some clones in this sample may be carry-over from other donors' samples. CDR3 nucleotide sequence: TGTGCCAGCAGTACTAGCGGGAGGTCCGGGGAGCTGTTTTTT. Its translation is CASSTSGRSGELFF.